This T cell receptor beta chain was sequenced during a study of shared clonotypes between healthy human individuals. The germline CDR1 and CDR2 sequences are LNHDA and SQIVND (reference sequence). The CDR3 covers 14 residues. The junction had 5 bases not matched to a gene; V was cut back by 2 bases and J by 5 bases. With respect to this clone: Its specificity is not known.

Whole-study findings and limits: Although depth was large, rarefaction showed that sequencing of the sorted subsets was incomplete.

Method: immunoSEQ multiplex PCR; TCRdb's copy keeps in-frame clones and lacks some. Among 2,100,000 or so clones, approximately 95% were seen once, and the ten largest hold around 0.13%. The chain joins TRBV19 to TRBJ2-7; 8 nucleotides align to TRBD2. The receptor was derived from a man aged 18 to 30 in good health. Sequenced material: naive CD4+ T cells sorted from blood. Subset specified: CD45RA+ positively selected. The CDR3 region has the DNA TGTGCCAGTAGTATACTAGCGGGCTACCACGAGCAGTACTTC. Translated: CASSILAGYHEQYF.